The entry below gives a single T cell receptor beta chain sequence along with its context. These data are taken from a study of OX40 agonist ivuxolimab in advanced cancers. Profiling relied on immunoSEQ multiplex PCR, and the TCRdb table lists in-frame clones only, not all of them. The data show about 77,000 clones, over 70% seen once. This clonotype was sampled from an adult with an advanced solid tumor such as melanoma, head and neck, liver or kidney cancer. Specimen: CD4+ or CD8+ T cells sorted from blood, collected in a trial of the OX40 agonist ivuxolimab.

CDR3 bases: TGTGCCAGCAGCTTGGGTTCCGACGGGGAGCTGTTTTTT. It is translated as CASSLGSDGELFF. The chain joins TRBV5-6 to TRBJ2-2; no clear D gene. CDR3 length: 13 residues. The V end was cut by 0 bases, the J end by 7 bases, with 7 bases between. CDR1 is SGHDT, CDR2 YYEEEE, per germline.